A selection of T cell receptor beta chains follows, all from one sample in a study of cytomegalovirus exposure and HLA in healthy donors. Clones were read by immunoSEQ multiplex PCR, and TCRdb kept only the in-frame ones, dropping some. The sample includes some 150,000 clones, around nine tenths of them seen just once. Sequencing input: PBMCs. The receptors were gathered from a woman in her 30s in good health and CMV-seronegative. Each CDR3 is given with its conserved first and last residue. The order of the fields is D gene, V gene, J gene, CDR3 protein. The D gene is left open where the match is weak.

d_call: TRBD1
v_call: TRBV29-1
j_call: TRBJ2-5
cdr3_aa: CSVVPGQAQETQYF

d_call: TRBD1
v_call: TRBV5-1
j_call: TRBJ1-1
cdr3_aa: CASSSDRGLAAFF

d_call: NA
v_call: TRBV10-3
j_call: TRBJ1-1
cdr3_aa: CAISAGGRNTEAFF

d_call: NA
v_call: TRBV28
j_call: TRBJ2-3
cdr3_aa: CASSLSLRTDTQYF

d_call: TRBD1
v_call: TRBV19
j_call: TRBJ2-6
cdr3_aa: CASTPGTGLGTSGANVLTF

d_call: NA
v_call: TRBV29-1
j_call: TRBJ1-1
cdr3_aa: CSVSGGAEAFF

d_call: NA
v_call: TRBV28
j_call: TRBJ1-3
cdr3_aa: CASSFKTGAYGNTIYF

d_call: TRBD1
v_call: TRBV11-2
j_call: TRBJ2-2
cdr3_aa: CASSPQGAKTGELFF

d_call: TRBD2
v_call: TRBV7-2
j_call: TRBJ2-7
cdr3_aa: CASSLGLAGPYEQYF

d_call: NA
v_call: TRBV27
j_call: TRBJ2-1
cdr3_aa: CASSWNLGLRFGEQFF

d_call: TRBD1
v_call: TRBV5-1
j_call: TRBJ1-6
cdr3_aa: CASSPKTGGKSPLHF

d_call: NA
v_call: TRBV4-3
j_call: TRBJ2-7
cdr3_aa: CASSQGGPYGQYF

d_call: NA
v_call: TRBV7-8
j_call: NA
cdr3_aa: CASSDGLSYEQYF

d_call: NA
v_call: TRBV5-1
j_call: TRBJ1-1
cdr3_aa: CASSSLRIGRKNTEAFF

d_call: TRBD1
v_call: TRBV6-5
j_call: TRBJ1-2
cdr3_aa: CASSYSGQGREGYTF

d_call: TRBD1
v_call: TRBV9
j_call: NA
cdr3_aa: CASSIGTASSYEQYF

d_call: NA
v_call: TRBV7-3
j_call: TRBJ2-1
cdr3_aa: CASSFSLAESRNEQFF

d_call: NA
v_call: TRBV6-6
j_call: TRBJ1-5
cdr3_aa: CASNLGGSNQPQHF